This T cell receptor beta chain was retrieved from a study of shared clonotypes between healthy human individuals. For this clone: Its antigen is not known.

This CDR3 has 13 residues. The germline V gene encodes CDR1 SEHNR and CDR2 FQNEAQ (reference sequence). The V end lost 7 bases, the J end lost 0 bases, and 10 bases lay between the germline ends. Roughly 210 ng DNA, around 30,000 T cell genomes, went into each sorted-subset replicate PCR. TCRdb keeps only in-frame clones here, not all; method: immunoSEQ multiplex PCR. The table shows about 1,500,000 clones, with approximately 97% occurring only once. Study-wide results and limits: The genetic and exposure-history diversity represented was limited by few donors. The sampled material consisted only of blood, and tissue repertoires are likely to differ.

The chain links TRBV7-9 to TRBJ2-7; the D is unclear. The sample was naive CD4+ T cells sorted from blood. Subset meaning: CD45RA+ positively selected. This clonotype was obtained from a man in his thirties or forties in good health. CDR3 in amino acids: CASTRTDSYEQYF. Written as DNA, the CDR3 is TGTGCCAGCACCCGGACGGACTCCTACGAGCAGTACTTC.